The TCR beta chain described here comes from a study of TIL therapy for anti-PD-1-resistant metastatic lung cancer. About the research overall: Several tumors were EGFR-mutant and two were ALK-rearranged.

This was the immunoSEQ v3 assay. Survey-level samples got 2 million to 2.5 million read pairs; deep-level samples got about 5-6.5 million. Assay used: immunoSEQ multiplex PCR; TCRdb lists only in-frame clones, some missing. The sample carries 45,000 to 75,000 clones, about two thirds recorded once. Time point meaning: pre-treatment sample, taken before nivolumab and TIL therapy. Stage 4 NSCLC adults joined between 2017 and January 2020. This clone has just one count. V was shortened by 3 bases and J by 3 bases, with 12 bases between the two germline ends. The germline V gene has CDR1 SGDLS and CDR2 YYNGEE. There are 14 residues in the CDR3.

V is TRBV9 and J is TRBJ1-1, with D tentatively TRBD1 (5 bases). This sequence originates from a person aged 25 to 80 with non-small cell lung cancer. The sample in question was blood, obtained at baseline. CDR3 protein: CASSAVGHHTEAFF. The DNA for the CDR3 is TGTGCCAGCAGCGCCGTTGGACACCACACTGAAGCTTTCTTT. Based on the CDR3 plus reference TRBV9 and TRBJ1-1, the full variable domain is DSGVTQTPKHLITATGQRVTLRCSPRSGDLSVYWYQQSLDQGLQFLIQYYNGEERAKGNILERFSAQQFPDLHSELNLSSLELGDSALYFCASSAVGHHTEAFFGQGTRLTVV.